This T cell receptor (beta chain) was recorded in a study of Ad26.COV2.S vaccination and SARS-CoV-2 variants. Across the study: Administration of Ad26.COV2.S was intramuscular, either once or twice 56 days apart.

The treatment is: roughly 19 received Ad26.COV2.S at low or high dose, single or two shots; roughly five received placebo; per-sample allocation not given. Sampling took place 63 days after the first vaccine or placebo injection. In Boston, an adult donor aged 18-55 years took part. General study results and limits: Vaccinees showed greater spike-specific TCR breadth than placebo recipients. Non-spike TCR breadth was similar in vaccine and placebo recipients.

Details on this clone: Its antigen is undetermined.

The method was immunoSEQ multiplex PCR; TCRdb's version includes in-frame clones alone and lacks a portion of them. Among 440,000 or so clones listed, 80% to 90% were seen once. Specimen: peripheral blood, collected in a trial of Ad26.COV2.S vaccine versus placebo. The origin of this receptor is a person between 18 and 60 years old who received the Ad26.COV2.S COVID-19 vaccine or a placebo.

CDR3 nucleotides: TGTGCCAGCAGCCCAGGGGGTTCGGGAGAGCAGTACTTC. It specifies CASSPGGSGEQYF. The chain is built from TRBV7-8 and TRBJ2-7, with 7 bases lining up with TRBD1. Germline assignment: CDR1 SGHVS and CDR2 FQNEAQ. Trimming at V came to 5 bases and at J to 7 bases, leaving 8 bases not matched to a gene. This CDR3 comprises 13 residues.